This T cell receptor (beta chain) stems from a study of T cells in localized non-small cell lung cancer. Findings of the study overall: Longer overall survival accompanied higher blood T cell density. There were a median around 53 of the top 100 tumor clones appearing in adjacent lung.

With regard to this clone: The target antigen is unknown.

The CDR3 consists of 16 residues. Germline V lookup: CDR1 SGHRS, CDR2 YFSETQ. V lost 6 bases to trimming and J lost 5 bases, with 23 bases between them. Here immunoSEQ multiplex PCR was the method, and the copy in TCRdb shows in-frame clones only, minus some. In the table there are 20,000 to 25,000 clones, about 80% of which are singletons. The sequencing here drew on PBMCs, taken before any cancer treatment. The chain recombines TRBV5-1 with TRBJ2-5; D remains ambiguous. This clonotype was obtained from a man aged 40 to 70 with stage II lung adenocarcinoma. The CDR3 is CASTQLSGFGGETQYF. The CDR3 DNA sequence: TGCGCCAGCACCCAACTTTCGGGTTTTGGTGGGGAGACCCAGTACTTC.